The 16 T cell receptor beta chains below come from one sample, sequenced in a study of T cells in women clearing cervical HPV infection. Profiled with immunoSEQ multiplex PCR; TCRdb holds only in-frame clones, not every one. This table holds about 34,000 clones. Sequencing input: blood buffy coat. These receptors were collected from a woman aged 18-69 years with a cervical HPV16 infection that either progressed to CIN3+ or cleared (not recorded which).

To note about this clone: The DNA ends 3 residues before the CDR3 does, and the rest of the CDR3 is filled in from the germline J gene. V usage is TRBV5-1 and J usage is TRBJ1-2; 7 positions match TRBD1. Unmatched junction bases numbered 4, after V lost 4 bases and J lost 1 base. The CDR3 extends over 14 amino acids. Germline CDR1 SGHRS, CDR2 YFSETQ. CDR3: CASSHRGINYGYTF. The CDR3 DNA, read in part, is TGCGCCAGCAGCCACAGGGGAATTAACTATGGC.

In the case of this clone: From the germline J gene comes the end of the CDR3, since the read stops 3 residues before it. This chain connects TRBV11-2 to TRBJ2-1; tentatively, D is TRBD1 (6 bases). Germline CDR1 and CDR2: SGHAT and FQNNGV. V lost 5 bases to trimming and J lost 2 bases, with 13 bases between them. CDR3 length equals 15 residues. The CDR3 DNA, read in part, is TGTGCCAGCAGCCCAGGACAGTTAGCCTACAATGAG. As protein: CASSPGQLAYNE. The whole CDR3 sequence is CASSPGQLAYNEQFF. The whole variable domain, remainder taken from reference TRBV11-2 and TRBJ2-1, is EAGVAQSPRYKIIEKRQSVAFWCNPISGHATLYWYQQILGQGPKLLIQFQNNGVVDDSQLPKDRFSAERLKGVDSTLKIQPAKLEDSAVYLCASSPGQLAYNEQFFGPGTRLTVL.

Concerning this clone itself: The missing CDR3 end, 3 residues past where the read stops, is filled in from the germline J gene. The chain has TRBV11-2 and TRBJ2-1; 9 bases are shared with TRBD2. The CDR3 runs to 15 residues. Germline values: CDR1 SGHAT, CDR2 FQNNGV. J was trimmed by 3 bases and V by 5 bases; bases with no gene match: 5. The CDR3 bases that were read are TGTGCCAGCAGCATCCGTAGCGGGAGCTACAATGAG. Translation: CASSIRSGSYNE. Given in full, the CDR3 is CASSIRSGSYNEQFF.

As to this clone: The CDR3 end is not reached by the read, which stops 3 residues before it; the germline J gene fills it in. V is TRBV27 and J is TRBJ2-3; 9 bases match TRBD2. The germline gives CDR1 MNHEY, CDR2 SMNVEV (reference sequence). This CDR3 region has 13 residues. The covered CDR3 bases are TGTGCCAGCAGTTTAACTCTAGCGGGATCG. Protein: CASSLTLAGS. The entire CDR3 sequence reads CASSLTLAGSQYF.

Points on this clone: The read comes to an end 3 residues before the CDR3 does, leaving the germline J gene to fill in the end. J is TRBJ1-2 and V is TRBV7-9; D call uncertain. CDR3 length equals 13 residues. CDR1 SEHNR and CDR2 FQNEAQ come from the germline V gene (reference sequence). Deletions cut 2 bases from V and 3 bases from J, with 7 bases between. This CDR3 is CASSLRYDYGYTF. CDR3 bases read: TGTGCCAGCAGCTTACGGTATGACTATGGC. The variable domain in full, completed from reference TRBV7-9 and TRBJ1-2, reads DTGVSQNPRHKITKRGQNVTFRCDPISEHNRLYWYRQTLGQGPEFLTYFQNEAQLEKSRLLSDRFSAERPKGSFSTLEIQRTEQGDSAMYLCASSLRYDYGYTFGSGTRLTVV.

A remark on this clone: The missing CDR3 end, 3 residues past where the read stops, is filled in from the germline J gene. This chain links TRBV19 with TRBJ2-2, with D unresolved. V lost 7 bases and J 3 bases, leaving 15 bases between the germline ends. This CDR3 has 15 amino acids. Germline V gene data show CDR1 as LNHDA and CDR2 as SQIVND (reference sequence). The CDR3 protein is CASTRKAPYTGELFF. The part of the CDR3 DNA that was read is TGTGCCAGTACCCGAAAGGCCCCGTACACCGGGGAG.

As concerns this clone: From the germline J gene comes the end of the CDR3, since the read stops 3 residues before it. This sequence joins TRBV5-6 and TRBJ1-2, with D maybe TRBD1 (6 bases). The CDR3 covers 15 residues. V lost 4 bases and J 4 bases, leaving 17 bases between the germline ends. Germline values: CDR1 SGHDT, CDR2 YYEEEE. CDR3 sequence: CASSLLDSPLYGYTF. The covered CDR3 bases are TGTGCCAGCAGCCTCCTGGACAGCCCCCTCTATGGC.

The CDR3 loop is CASSQVPATNEKLFF. The part of the CDR3 DNA that was read is TGCGCCAGCAGCCAAGTTCCCGCAACTAATGAAAAA. This rearrangement joins TRBV4-1 to TRBJ1-4, with D unresolved. The CDR3 is cut off 3 residues early in the read; its end comes from the germline J gene. V was shortened by 1 base and J by 0 bases, with 6 bases between the two germline ends. The germline gives CDR1 MGHRA, CDR2 YSYEKL. There are 15 residues in the CDR3.

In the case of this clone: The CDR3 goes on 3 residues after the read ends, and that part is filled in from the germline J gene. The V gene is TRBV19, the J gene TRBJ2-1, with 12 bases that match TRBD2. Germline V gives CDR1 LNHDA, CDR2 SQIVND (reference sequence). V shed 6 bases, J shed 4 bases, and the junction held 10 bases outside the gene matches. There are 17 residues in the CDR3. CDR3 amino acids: CASSKGTSGFIYNEQFF. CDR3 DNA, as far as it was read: TGTGCCAGTAGCAAAGGGACTAGCGGGTTTATATACAATGAG.

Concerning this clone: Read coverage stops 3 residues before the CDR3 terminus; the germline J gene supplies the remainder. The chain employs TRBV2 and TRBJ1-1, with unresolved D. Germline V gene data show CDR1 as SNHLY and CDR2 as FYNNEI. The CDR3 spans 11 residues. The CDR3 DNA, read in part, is TGTGCCAGCAGTGAAGGAGCGGTA. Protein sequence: CASSEGAV. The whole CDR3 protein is CASSEGAVAFF.

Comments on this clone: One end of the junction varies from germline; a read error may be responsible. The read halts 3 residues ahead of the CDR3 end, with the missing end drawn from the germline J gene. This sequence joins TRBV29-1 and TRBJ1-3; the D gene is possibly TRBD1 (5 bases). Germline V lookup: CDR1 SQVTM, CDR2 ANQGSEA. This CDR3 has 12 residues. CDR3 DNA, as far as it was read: TGCAGCGTTAAGGGGAGTGGAGACACC. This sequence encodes CSVKGSGDT. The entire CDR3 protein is CSVKGSGDTIYF.

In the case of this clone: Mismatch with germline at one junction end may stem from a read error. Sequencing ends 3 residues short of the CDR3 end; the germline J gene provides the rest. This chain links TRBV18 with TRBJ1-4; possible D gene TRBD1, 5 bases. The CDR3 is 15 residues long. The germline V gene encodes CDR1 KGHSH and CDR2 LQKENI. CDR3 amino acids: CASSPQGQGNSPLFF. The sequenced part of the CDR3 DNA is TGTGCCAGCTCCCCACAAGGGCAGGGCAATTCACCA.

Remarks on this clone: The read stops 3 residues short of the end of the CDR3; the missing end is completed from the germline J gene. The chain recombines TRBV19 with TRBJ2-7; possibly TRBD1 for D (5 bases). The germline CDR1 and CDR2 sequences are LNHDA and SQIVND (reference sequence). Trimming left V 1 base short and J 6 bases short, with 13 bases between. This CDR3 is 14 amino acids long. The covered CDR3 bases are TGTGCCAGTAGTATAGTCACAGGACAAGGCGAG. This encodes CASSIVTGQGE. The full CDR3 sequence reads CASSIVTGQGEQYF.

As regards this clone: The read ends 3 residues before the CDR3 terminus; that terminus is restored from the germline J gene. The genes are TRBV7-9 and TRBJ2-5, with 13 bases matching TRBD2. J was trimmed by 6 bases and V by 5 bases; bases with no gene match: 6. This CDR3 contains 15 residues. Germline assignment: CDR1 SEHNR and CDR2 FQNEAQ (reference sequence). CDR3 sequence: CASSMGLAGKKTQYF. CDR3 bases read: TGTGCCAGCAGCATGGGACTAGCGGGAAAGAAGACC.

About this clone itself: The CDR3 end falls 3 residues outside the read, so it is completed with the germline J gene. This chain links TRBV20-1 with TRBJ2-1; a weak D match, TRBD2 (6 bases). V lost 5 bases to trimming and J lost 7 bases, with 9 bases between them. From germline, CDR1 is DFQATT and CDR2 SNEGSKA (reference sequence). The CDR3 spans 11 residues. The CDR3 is CSARDWNEQFF. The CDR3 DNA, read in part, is TGCAGTGCTCGGGACTGGAATGAG.

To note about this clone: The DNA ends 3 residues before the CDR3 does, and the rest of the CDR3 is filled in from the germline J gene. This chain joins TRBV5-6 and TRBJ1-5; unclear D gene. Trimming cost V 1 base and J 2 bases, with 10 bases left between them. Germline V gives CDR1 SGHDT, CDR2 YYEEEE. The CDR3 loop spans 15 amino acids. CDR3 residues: CASSLWAGGNQPQHF. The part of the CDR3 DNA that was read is TGTGCCAGCAGCTTGTGGGCCGGGGGCAATCAGCCC.